This T cell receptor beta chain was documented in a study of blood T cell repertoires in COVID-19. Study in general: Both acute and convalescent COVID-19 samples were obtained from the United States, Italy and Spain.

V lost 4 bases and J lost 1, with 23 bases in between. CDR1 is MGHRA, CDR2 YSYEKL, per germline. The CDR3 contains 18 residues. Seattle patients were enrolled while actively infected and followed longitudinally. Methods used by the authors: Amplifying reference gene primers gave estimates of nucleated cell counts. Profiled with immunoSEQ multiplex PCR; TCRdb holds only in-frame clones, not every one. V and J calls plus clone size are reproduced from that table; the DNA served to infer D and trimming. Of some 300,000 clones listed, about 86% are singletons. The sequenced sample consisted of peripheral blood. The rearrangement joins TRBV4-1 to TRBJ2-7; D is perhaps TRBD1 (6 bases). The clonotype originates from a woman between 65 and 79 years old with COVID-19, enrolled during active disease. DNA for the CDR3: TGCGCCAGCAGCCCCCCCGGTAAATCAGGGGCAAATTCCTACGAGCAGTACTTC. Residues: CASSPPGKSGANSYEQYF.